The 27 T cell receptor beta chains reported below all come from one sample, sequenced in a study of cytomegalovirus exposure and HLA in healthy donors. PCR amplification relied on 60 Vbeta primers (plus 13 Jbeta primers). The assay was immunoSEQ multiplex PCR, and TCRdb's table has in-frame clones only and misses some. The table shows about 110,000 clones, with just under 70% occurring only once. Sequencing used PBMCs. All receptors derive from a woman in her seventies in good health and CMV-seropositive.

The genes are TRBV19 and TRBJ2-3; TRBD2 aligns across 7 bases. Germline V gene sequence: CDR1 LNHDA, CDR2 SQIVND (reference sequence). V was pared by 5 bases and J by 6 bases, with 11 bases of the junction left unmatched. The CDR3 has 15 amino acids. CDR3 sequence reads: CASSPFRGEWDTQYF. The CDR3 DNA is TGTGCCAGTAGTCCTTTTCGGGGGGAGTGGGATACGCAGTATTTT. Full variable domain (missing parts from reference TRBV19 and TRBJ2-3): DGGITQSPKYLFRKEGQNVTLSCEQNLNHDAMYWYRQDPGQGLRLIYYSQIVNDFQKGDIAEGYSVSREKKESFPLTVTSAQKNPTAFYLCASSPFRGEWDTQYFGPGTRLTVL.

The chain has TRBV6-1 and TRBJ1-4; a weak D match, TRBD1 (5 bases). In germline, CDR1 is MNHNS, CDR2 SASEGT. V shed 4 bases and J shed 3 bases, with 12 bases lying between them. This CDR3 has 15 residues. The CDR3 loop is CASSGGGAANEKLFF. As DNA, the CDR3 is TGTGCCAGCAGTGGGGGGGGTGCAGCTAATGAAAAACTGTTTTTT.

The V call is TRBV6-5, the J call TRBJ1-1; no clear D gene. The CDR3 length is 11 residues. Trimming stripped 8 bases from V and 6 bases from J, with 10 bases between. CDR1 and CDR2 from the germline V gene are MNHEY and SVGAGI. The CDR3, as DNA: TGTGCCAGCCGAGTCTCCTCTGAAGCTTTCTTT. As protein: CASRVSSEAFF.

This clone showed up just a few times. The rearrangement links TRBV5-1 to TRBJ2-3, with TRBD2 matching over 8 bases. The germline V gene encodes CDR1 SGHRS and CDR2 YFSETQ. The length of the CDR3 is 17 residues. V lost 4 bases to trimming and J lost 1 base; unmatched junction nucleotides: 11. The DNA of the CDR3 is TGCGCCAGCAGCCTCGGCTTTAGCGGGGCTGGCACAGATACGCAGTATTTT. Protein: CASSLGFSGAGTDTQYF. The full variable domain, with the rest looked up from reference TRBV5-1 and TRBJ2-3, is KAGVTQTPRYLIKTRGQQVTLSCSPISGHRSVSWYQQTPGQGLQFLFEYFSETQRNKGNFPGRFSGRQFSNSRSEMNVSTLELGDSALYLCASSLGFSGAGTDTQYFGPGTRLTVL.

This chain joins TRBV9 and TRBJ2-6; possibly TRBD2 for D (5 bases). Deletions cut 0 bases from V and 0 bases from J, with 7 bases between. Looked up from germline, CDR1 is SGDLS and CDR2 is YYNGEE. CDR3 length: 16 amino acids. CDR3: CASSVVGSSGANVLTF. The DNA of the CDR3 is TGTGCCAGCAGCGTAGTTGGGAGCTCTGGGGCCAACGTCCTGACTTTC.

The V call is TRBV4-1, the J call TRBJ2-1; 8 bases are shared with TRBD2. Per germline, CDR1 MGHRA and CDR2 YSYEKL. V trimming: 4 bases; J trimming: 3 bases; junction bases outside the gene matches: 11. This CDR3 is 17 amino acids long. CDR3 nucleotides: TGCGCCAGCAGCCTGGGACGGATCCTAGCGGGCTACAATGAGCAGTTCTTC. It specifies CASSLGRILAGYNEQFF.

The chain combines TRBV30 with TRBJ1-2, with a tentative D call TRBD1 (6 bases). V dropped 2 bases and J dropped 8 bases, with 24 bases sitting between them. The CDR3 runs to 16 residues. Looked up from germline, CDR1 is GTSNPN and CDR2 is SVGIG (reference sequence). CDR3 bases: TGTGCCTGGAGTCCCAAGTGGGGGGGGGCCTTTATAGGCTACACCTTC. It translates to CAWSPKWGGAFIGYTF.

The chain combines TRBV5-6 with TRBJ1-6, with D possibly matching TRBD1 (6 bases). CDR1 is SGHDT, CDR2 YYEEEE, per germline. V lost 1 base to trimming and J lost 8 bases, with 10 bases between them. There are 14 residues in the CDR3. The CDR3 DNA reads as TGTGCCAGCAGCTTGCGGACAGCAGATTCACCCCTCCACTTT. Protein: CASSLRTADSPLHF.

The gene calls are TRBV7-2 and TRBJ2-7, with 11 bases fitting TRBD2. Looked up from germline, CDR1 is SGHTA and CDR2 is FQGNSA. Trimming cost V 1 base and J 4 bases; bases outside gene matches: 6. This CDR3 contains 16 residues. The DNA of the CDR3 is TGTGCCAGCAGCTTAGGTAGCGGGGGGGCGCTTTACGAGCAGTACTTC. Protein: CASSLGSGGALYEQYF.

The genes are TRBV10-2 and TRBJ1-3, with D maybe TRBD1 (5 bases). The CDR3 extends over 16 amino acids. CDR1 is WSHSY, CDR2 SAAADI, per germline. Trimming left V 6 bases short and J 3 bases short, with 18 bases between. CDR3 DNA sequence: TGCGCCAGCAGGGGAGGGACGTCGGGGGTTGGAAACACCATATATTTT. Translated: CASRGGTSGVGNTIYF.

The chain couples TRBV6-6 to TRBJ1-1; the D gene is possibly TRBD1 (6 bases). There are 15 residues in the CDR3. The germline V gene has CDR1 MNHNY and CDR2 SVGAGI (reference sequence). V shed 5 bases and J shed 1 base, with 14 bases lying between them. The CDR3 here is CASSPEGRGNTEAFF. CDR3 sequence (DNA): TGTGCCAGCAGTCCCGAGGGCAGGGGGAACACTGAAGCTTTCTTT.

The genes are TRBV9 and TRBJ2-3; D may be TRBD2 (5 bases). Trimming cost V 4 bases and J 5 bases, with 5 bases left between them. Germline CDR1 SGDLS, CDR2 YYNGEE. This CDR3 region has 11 residues. CDR3 loop: CASSTRDTQYF. CDR3 coding DNA: TGTGCCAGCAGCACTAGAGATACGCAGTATTTT.

CDR3 coding DNA: TGCGCCAGCGCGGGACAGGGGGCCACCGGGGAGCTGTTTTTT. Its translation is CASAGQGATGELFF. The genes are TRBV5-1 and TRBJ2-2; 12 nucleotides align to TRBD1. The CDR3 has 14 amino acids. V gave up 7 bases and J gave up 4 bases; unmatched junction bases: 2. The germline gives CDR1 SGHRS, CDR2 YFSETQ.

J is TRBJ2-1 and V is TRBV5-1; 7 bases fit TRBD1. This CDR3 contains 14 residues. The junction had 3 bases not matched to a gene; V was cut back by 3 bases and J by 3 bases. Germline V CDR1 and CDR2: SGHRS, YFSETQ. In DNA, the CDR3 is TGCGCCAGCAGCTCGGGACAGAACTACAATGAGCAGTTCTTC. The encoded protein is CASSSGQNYNEQFF.

This clone was detected only once. The rearrangement joins TRBV5-6 to TRBJ2-7; the D gene is possibly TRBD2 (7 bases). The germline V and J ends were trimmed by 3 bases and 10 bases, with 26 bases remaining between them. The CDR3 runs to 16 residues. The germline V gene encodes CDR1 SGHDT and CDR2 YYEEEE. The chain's CDR3 is CASSSGGYRGLGAQYF. In DNA, the CDR3 is TGTGCCAGCAGCTCGGGGGGCTACCGCGGGTTGGGGGCCCAGTACTTC.

The chain uses TRBV4-1 and TRBJ2-2, with a possible D match to TRBD1 (5 bases). Germline V lookup: CDR1 MGHRA, CDR2 YSYEKL. The CDR3 runs 16 residues. Between the trimmed V and J ends, which lost 6 bases and 4 bases, there was a span of 18 bases. The CDR3 coding sequence is TGCGCCAGCAGAGCCCCTTATATGCAGGGCACCGGGGAGCTGTTTTTT. As protein: CASRAPYMQGTGELFF.

CDR3 nucleotides: TGTGCCAGCAGCCAGGGCCCCACTGGCAATCAGCCCCAGCATTTT. Protein: CASSQGPTGNQPQHF. This chain uses TRBV5-5 with TRBJ1-5; perhaps TRBD1 as D (5 bases). V was pared by 4 bases and J by 2 bases, with 13 bases between. The CDR3 runs to 15 residues. The germline gives CDR1 SGHKS, CDR2 YYEKEE (reference sequence).

The CDR3 sequence is CASSWSLLAGVTGAQYF. CDR3 DNA sequence: TGTGCCAGCAGCTGGTCACTTCTAGCGGGGGTTACGGGGGCTCAGTACTTC. V is TRBV7-2 and J is TRBJ2-5, with TRBD2 matching 10 bases. After removal of 4 bases from V and 11 bases from J, the junction contained 19 bases not matched to a gene. This CDR3 contains 17 residues. The V gene's germline CDR1 is SGHTA and CDR2 FQGNSA.

The chain is built from TRBV5-6 and TRBJ1-5, with a possible D match to TRBD1 (5 bases). Germline CDR1 and CDR2: SGHDT and YYEEEE. This CDR3 spans 15 amino acids. With 1 base removed from V and 5 bases from J, the gap between germline ends came to 13 bases. In nucleotides, the CDR3 is TGTGCCAGCAGCTTGAAGGGGATGGGATATCAGCCCCAGCATTTT. Translating it yields CASSLKGMGYQPQHF.

This clone was recorded once. Because the CDR3 is missing its conserved closing phenylalanine or tryptophan, this is likely a read error. This sequence joins TRBV25-1 and TRBJ1-2; D is undetermined. The germline V gene has CDR1 MGHDK and CDR2 SYGVNS. V dropped 6 bases and J dropped 3 bases, with 14 bases sitting between them. The CDR3 has 14 amino acids. The CDR3, as DNA: TGTGCCAGCAGCACGGGGTCCCGATACTATGGCTACACCTCC. It specifies CASSTGSRYYGYTS.

The CDR3 here is CASSPHPAGGYTF. The CDR3 DNA reads as TGTGCCAGCAGCCCCCATCCCGCGGGTGGCTACACCTTC. This rearrangement joins TRBV11-2 to TRBJ1-2; D not resolved. The CDR3 contains 13 residues. The V end lost 5 bases, the J end lost 7 bases, and 14 bases lay between the germline ends. Germline values: CDR1 SGHAT, CDR2 FQNNGV.

The V and J genes are TRBV6-5 and TRBJ2-2; TRBD2 matches 11 bases. CDR3 size: 15 residues. Germline V lookup: CDR1 MNHEY, CDR2 SVGAGI. The J segment lost 5 bases and the V segment lost 7 bases, leaving 6 bases of the junction unmatched. CDR3 amino acids: CASNLAGGQTGELFF. Written as DNA, the CDR3 is TGTGCCAGCAACTTAGCGGGGGGGCAGACCGGGGAGCTGTTTTTT.

The chain links TRBV7-9 to TRBJ2-2, with D perhaps TRBD1 (6 bases). Trimming removed 5 bases at V and 4 bases at J, with 8 bases between. From germline, CDR1 is SEHNR and CDR2 FQNEAQ (reference sequence). This CDR3 has 13 residues. The CDR3: CASSPQGTGELFF. For the CDR3, the DNA is TGTGCCAGCAGCCCACAGGGCACCGGGGAGCTGTTTTTT.

V is TRBV19 and J is TRBJ2-2, with 10 bases that match TRBD1. The CDR3 consists of 15 residues. The V segment lost 9 bases and the J segment 3 bases; nucleotides outside the gene matches: 7. Looked up from germline, CDR1 is LNHDA and CDR2 is SQIVND (reference sequence). The CDR3 is CASSGQGGHTGELFF. Written as DNA, the CDR3 is TGTGCCAGCTCCGGACAGGGGGGACACACCGGGGAGCTGTTTTTT.

This clone was counted a few times. This chain connects TRBV30 to TRBJ1-1; D gene uncertain. The V end was cut by 5 bases, the J end by 2 bases, with 15 bases between. CDR1 and CDR2 (germline): GTSNPN, SVGIG (reference sequence). The CDR3 runs 14 residues. The CDR3 coding sequence is TGTGCCTGGGGTTACGGGATTGTTAACACTGAAGCTTTCTTT. Protein sequence: CAWGYGIVNTEAFF.

The chain uses TRBV2 and TRBJ2-7, with TRBD2 as a possible D gene (7 bases). CDR1 and CDR2 from the germline V gene are SNHLY and FYNNEI. Between the trimmed V and J ends, which lost 5 bases and 0 bases, there was a span of 14 bases. The CDR3 is 15 residues long. The DNA of the CDR3 is TGTGCCAGCAGTCCCCAAGGGGGGGGCTCCTACGAGCAGTACTTC. Translated: CASSPQGGGSYEQYF.

This clone turned up a few times. The V and J genes are TRBV2 and TRBJ2-3; D unclear. Trimming cost V 7 bases and J 1 base, with 9 bases left between them. Germline V CDR1 and CDR2: SNHLY, FYNNEI. This CDR3 has 13 amino acids. This CDR3 is CASTWARTDTQYF. The CDR3 nucleotides read TGTGCCAGCACATGGGCCCGCACAGATACGCAGTATTTT.